In this sample, the clone carrying this T cell receptor beta chain turned up a few times. This entry belongs to a study of T cells after yellow fever vaccination. TCRdb analysed the 5' RACE reads with MiXCR anew, one entry per CDR3 protein. The sample has roughly 400,000 distinct CDR3 sequences, roughly a sixth seen once. The ends were cut back, 1 base at V and 1 base at J, with 7 bases in the middle. CDR1 is SNHLY and CDR2 is FYNNEI in the germline V gene. The CDR3 contains 14 residues. This TCR was sampled from a man aged 18-30 years who received the YFV17D yellow fever vaccine. The rearrangement links TRBV2 to TRBJ2-5, with D possibly matching TRBD2 (6 bases). The specimen was PBMCs, collected before the yellow fever booster vaccination. In DNA, the CDR3 is TGTGCCAGCAGTGAAGGGGGAGGCCAAGAGACCCAGTACTTC. Its protein product is CASSEGGGQETQYF.